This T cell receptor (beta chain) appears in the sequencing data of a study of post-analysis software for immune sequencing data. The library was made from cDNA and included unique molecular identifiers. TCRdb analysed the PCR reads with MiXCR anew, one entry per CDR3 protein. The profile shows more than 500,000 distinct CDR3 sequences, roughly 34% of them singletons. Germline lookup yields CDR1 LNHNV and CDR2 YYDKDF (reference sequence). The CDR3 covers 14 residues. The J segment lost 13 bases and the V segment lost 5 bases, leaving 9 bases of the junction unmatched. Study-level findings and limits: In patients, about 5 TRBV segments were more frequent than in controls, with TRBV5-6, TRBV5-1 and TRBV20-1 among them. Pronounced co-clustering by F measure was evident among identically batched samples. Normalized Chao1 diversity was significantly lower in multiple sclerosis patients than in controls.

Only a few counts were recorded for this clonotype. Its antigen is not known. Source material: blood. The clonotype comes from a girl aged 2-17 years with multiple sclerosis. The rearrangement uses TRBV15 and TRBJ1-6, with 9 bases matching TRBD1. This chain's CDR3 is CATSLTGQGLPLHF. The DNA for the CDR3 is TGTGCCACCAGCCTAACGGGACAGGGTCTCCCCCTCCACTTT.